A selection of T cell receptor beta chains follows, all from one sample in a study of molecular identifiers for immune sequencing clone quantification. TCRdb reanalysed the PCR reads using MiXCR and keeps one entry per CDR3 protein. The table lists 70,000 to 95,000 distinct CDR3 sequences, roughly 19% of them singletons, with around 0.8% in the top ten. The sample was naive CD8+ T cells from blood, with Jurkat cell RNA spiked in. These receptors were obtained from a human donor in good health. Some libraries in this study had Jurkat cell RNA spiked in. CDR3s include the opening cysteine and the closing phenylalanine or tryptophan. Fields, in order: V gene, D gene, J gene, CDR3 protein. D genes are given only for firm matches.

TRBV6-2/TRBV6-3,NA,TRBJ1-4,CASSYPGSNGEKLFF
TRBV2,TRBD2,TRBJ2-3,CASSESRRELADTQYF
TRBV27,NA,TRBJ1-1,CASSLSVAGNTEAFF
TRBV10-3,NA,TRBJ2-7,CAISEPGYEQYF
TRBV4-3,TRBD2,TRBJ2-3,CASSQDPGGSTDTQYF
TRBV9,TRBD2,TRBJ2-5,CASSVGYGLAGPQETQYF
TRBV2,NA,TRBJ1-4,CASVSQEEKLFF
TRBV19,NA,TRBJ2-7,CASSISSGYPYEQYF
TRBV27,NA,TRBJ2-4,CASSSGAKNIQYF
TRBV7-9,NA,TRBJ1-2,CASHLIPLGVGYGYTF
TRBV7-9,NA,TRBJ1-4,CASPPNDREGIEKLFF
TRBV30,NA,TRBJ1-1,CAWSKGWNTEAFF
TRBV7-9,TRBD2,TRBJ2-5,CASSLASGGVQETQYF
TRBV28,NA,TRBJ1-6,CASSLRGGDRSPLHF
TRBV29-1,TRBD2,TRBJ2-5,CSVEDGGTSGLGAQYF
TRBV5-5,TRBD1,TRBJ1-6,CASSLIGTGVSYNSPLHF
TRBV10-3,NA,TRBJ2-3,CAHKGTGRDTDTQYF
TRBV19,TRBD1,TRBJ2-5,CASSPGGGTQYF
TRBV7-2,NA,TRBJ2-5,CASSPALHYQETQYF
TRBV27,TRBD2,TRBJ2-3,CASSTRGGVAGTSPTDTQYF
TRBV7-3,TRBD1,TRBJ2-6,CASSLGQGPDHVLTF
TRBV4-1,TRBD1,TRBJ2-5,CASSQGETGTETQYF
TRBV4-3,NA,TRBJ2-3,CASSQEEAFRGTDTQYF
TRBV5-4,TRBD2,TRBJ2-3,CASSLRVAGDCTDTQYF
TRBV27,TRBD1,TRBJ1-4,CASRSRQGFGEKLLF
TRBV24-1,TRBD1,TRBJ2-1,CATSDETGINEQFF
TRBV20-1,TRBD2,TRBJ2-3,CSAPGLADTDTQYF
TRBV6-2/TRBV6-3,NA,TRBJ1-1,CASRPPQRTPTEAFF
TRBV24-1,NA,TRBJ2-1,CATSDSTGTGYNEQFF
TRBV4-3,NA,TRBJ2-7,CASSQEYYGPYEQYF
TRBV7-3,NA,TRBJ2-5,CASSLWSGETQYF
TRBV12-3/TRBV12-4,TRBD1,TRBJ2-7,CASTQVRDRWIHEQYF
TRBV7-9,NA,TRBJ1-5,CASSPGATNQPQHF
TRBV30,TRBD2,TRBJ2-7,CAWSRAREDYYEQYF
TRBV4-3,NA,TRBJ2-5,CASSQDRRSQETQYF
TRBV7-8,NA,TRBJ2-3,CASSPGSF
TRBV6-5,TRBD1,TRBJ2-7,CASSSQGVFDEQYF
TRBV5-8,TRBD2,TRBJ2-1,CASSLKAGGHNEQFF
TRBV6-2/TRBV6-3,NA,TRBJ1-1,CASSYSSSGLNTEAFF
TRBV12-3/TRBV12-4,TRBD2,TRBJ2-1,CASGTTDNEQFF
TRBV6-2/TRBV6-3,NA,TRBJ2-3,CASSSPGVADTQYF
TRBV19,NA,TRBJ2-1,CASSISTSWGLEQFF
TRBV2,NA,TRBJ2-4,CASMRAGQDIQYF
TRBV29-1,NA,TRBJ2-1,CSPGAHKNEQFF
TRBV18,TRBD2,TRBJ2-3,CASSPPVLAGVEDTQYF
TRBV7-2,NA,TRBJ2-3,CASSQGHTDTQYF
TRBV10-2,NA,TRBJ1-2,CASSEWETYGYTF
TRBV7-2,NA,TRBJ2-3,CASSLGAGWTDTQYF
TRBV23-1,NA,TRBJ2-3,CASSTKAAPTDTQYF
TRBV5-5,TRBD2,TRBJ2-7,CASSRLAGGPYEQYF
TRBV5-1,TRBD2,TRBJ2-3,CASSGPYGGAIDTQYF
TRBV5-6,TRBD1,TRBJ1-1,CASSLRDRGHFTNTEAFF
TRBV30,NA,TRBJ2-3,CAWSTGIGTDTQYF
TRBV9,TRBD2,TRBJ2-6,CASSVSGGPLRDVLTF
TRBV30,NA,TRBJ2-2,CAWNEGGRAGELFF
TRBV4-1,TRBD1,TRBJ2-5,CASSQDEETGDEETQYF
TRBV7-6,NA,TRBJ1-2,CASSLLVRGDYGYTF
TRBV5-3,NA,TRBJ2-2,CASILRGGTGELFF
TRBV7-9,TRBD1,TRBJ1-3,CASSSDRVANTIYF